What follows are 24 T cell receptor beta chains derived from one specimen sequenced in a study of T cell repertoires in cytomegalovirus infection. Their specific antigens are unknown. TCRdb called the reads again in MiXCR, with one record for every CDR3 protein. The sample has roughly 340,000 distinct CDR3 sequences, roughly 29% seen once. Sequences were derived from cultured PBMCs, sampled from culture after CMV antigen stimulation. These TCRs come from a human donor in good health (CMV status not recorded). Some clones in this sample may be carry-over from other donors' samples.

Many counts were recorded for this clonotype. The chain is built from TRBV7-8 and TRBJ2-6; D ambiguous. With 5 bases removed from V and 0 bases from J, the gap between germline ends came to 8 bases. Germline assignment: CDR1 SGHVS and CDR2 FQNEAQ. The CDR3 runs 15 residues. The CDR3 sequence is CASSRRNSGANVLTF. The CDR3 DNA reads TGTGCCAGCAGCCGCAGGAACTCTGGGGCCAACGTCCTGACTTTC.

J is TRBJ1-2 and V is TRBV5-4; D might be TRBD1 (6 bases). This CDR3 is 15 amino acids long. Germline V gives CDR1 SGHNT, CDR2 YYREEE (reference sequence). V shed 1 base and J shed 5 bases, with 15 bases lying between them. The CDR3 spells CASSLLSRGEYGYTF. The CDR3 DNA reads TGTGCCAGCAGCTTGTTATCCAGGGGCGAATATGGCTACACCTTC. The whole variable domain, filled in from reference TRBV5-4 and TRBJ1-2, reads ETGVTQSPTHLIKTRGQQVTLRCSSQSGHNTVSWYQQALGQGPQFIFQYYREEENGRGNFPPRFSGLQFPNYSSELNVNALELDDSALYLCASSLLSRGEYGYTFGSGTRLTVV.

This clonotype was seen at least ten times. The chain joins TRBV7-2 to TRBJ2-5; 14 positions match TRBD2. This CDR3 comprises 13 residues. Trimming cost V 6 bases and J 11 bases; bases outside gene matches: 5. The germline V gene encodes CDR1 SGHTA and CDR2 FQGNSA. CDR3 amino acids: CASRGTSGSPQYF. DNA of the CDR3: TGTGCCAGCAGGGGGACTAGCGGGAGTCCTCAGTACTTC. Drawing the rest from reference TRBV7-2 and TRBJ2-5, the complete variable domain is GAGVSQSPSNKVTEKGKDVELRCDPISGHTALYWYRQSLGQGLEFLIYFQGNSAPDKSGLPSDRFSAERTGGSVSTLTIQRTQQEDSAVYLCASRGTSGSPQYFGPGTRLLVL.

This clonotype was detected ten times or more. CDR3 nucleotide sequence: TGCAGTGCTAGGGTCGGGGGGGAGGGAAGAGATACGCAGTATTTT. Protein: CSARVGGEGRDTQYF. The J gene is TRBJ2-3, the V gene TRBV20-1, with 8 bases aligning to TRBD2. Germline V CDR1 and CDR2: DFQATT, SNEGSKA (reference sequence). The V and J ends lost 3 bases and 5 bases, in that order; junction bases with no gene match: 10. The length of the CDR3 is 15 residues.

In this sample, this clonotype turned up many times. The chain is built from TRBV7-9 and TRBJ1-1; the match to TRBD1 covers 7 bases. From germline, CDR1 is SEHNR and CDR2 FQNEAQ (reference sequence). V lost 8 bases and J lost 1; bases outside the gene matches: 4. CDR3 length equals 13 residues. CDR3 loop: CASSPGGNTEAFF. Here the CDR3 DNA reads TGTGCCAGCTCACCAGGGGGGAACACTGAAGCTTTCTTT.

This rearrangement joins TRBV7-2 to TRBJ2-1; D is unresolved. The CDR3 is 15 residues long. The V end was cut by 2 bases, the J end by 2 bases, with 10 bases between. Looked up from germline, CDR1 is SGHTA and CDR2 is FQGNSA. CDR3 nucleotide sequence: TGTGCCAGCAGCTTATCGGTCCTGACCTACAATGAGCAGTTCTTC. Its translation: CASSLSVLTYNEQFF.

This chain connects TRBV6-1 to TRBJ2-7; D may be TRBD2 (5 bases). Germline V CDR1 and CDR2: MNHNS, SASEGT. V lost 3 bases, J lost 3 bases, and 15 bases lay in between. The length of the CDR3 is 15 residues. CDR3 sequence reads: CASSETPETIYEQYF. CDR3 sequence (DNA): TGTGCCAGCAGTGAGACCCCCGAGACTATCTACGAGCAGTACTTC.

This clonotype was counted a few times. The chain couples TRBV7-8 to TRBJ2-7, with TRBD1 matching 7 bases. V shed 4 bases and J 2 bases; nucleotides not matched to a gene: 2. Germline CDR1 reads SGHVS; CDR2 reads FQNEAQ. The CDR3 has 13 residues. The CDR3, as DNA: TGTGCCAGCAGCTACGACAGGGCCTACGAGCAGTACTTC. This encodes CASSYDRAYEQYF.

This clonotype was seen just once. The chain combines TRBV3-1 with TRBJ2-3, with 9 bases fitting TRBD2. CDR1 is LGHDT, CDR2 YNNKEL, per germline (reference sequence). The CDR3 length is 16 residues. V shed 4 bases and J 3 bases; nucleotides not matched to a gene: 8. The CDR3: CASSLHPGLATDTQYF. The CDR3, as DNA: TGTGCCAGCAGCCTACATCCGGGACTAGCAACAGATACGCAGTATTTT.

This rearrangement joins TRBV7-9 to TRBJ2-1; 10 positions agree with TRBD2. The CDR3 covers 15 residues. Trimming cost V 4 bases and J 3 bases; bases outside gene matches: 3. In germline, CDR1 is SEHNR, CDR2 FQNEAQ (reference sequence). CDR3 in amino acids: CASSSSGGRYNEQFF. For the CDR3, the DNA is TGTGCCAGCAGCTCTAGCGGGGGCCGCTACAATGAGCAGTTCTTC.

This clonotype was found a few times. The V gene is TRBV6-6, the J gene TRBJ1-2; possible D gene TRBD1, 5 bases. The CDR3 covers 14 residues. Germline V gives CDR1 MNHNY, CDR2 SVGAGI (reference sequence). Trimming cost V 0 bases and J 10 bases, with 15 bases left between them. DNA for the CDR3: TGTGCCAGCAGTTACTCGGCAGGGTCCAATGACTACACCTTC. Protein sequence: CASSYSAGSNDYTF.

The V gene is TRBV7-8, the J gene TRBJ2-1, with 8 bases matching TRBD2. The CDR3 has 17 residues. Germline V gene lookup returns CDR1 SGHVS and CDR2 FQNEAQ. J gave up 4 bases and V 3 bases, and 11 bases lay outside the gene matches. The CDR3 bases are TGTGCCAGCAGCTTGACGCCTGCGGGGGGCGTTTACAATGAGCAGTTCTTC. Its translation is CASSLTPAGGVYNEQFF.

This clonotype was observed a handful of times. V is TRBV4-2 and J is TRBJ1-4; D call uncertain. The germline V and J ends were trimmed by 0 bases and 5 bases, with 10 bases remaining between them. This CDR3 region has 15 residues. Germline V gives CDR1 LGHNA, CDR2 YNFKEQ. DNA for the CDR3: TGTGCCAGCAGCCAAGATAACCTACAGAATGAAAAACTGTTTTTT. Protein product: CASSQDNLQNEKLFF.

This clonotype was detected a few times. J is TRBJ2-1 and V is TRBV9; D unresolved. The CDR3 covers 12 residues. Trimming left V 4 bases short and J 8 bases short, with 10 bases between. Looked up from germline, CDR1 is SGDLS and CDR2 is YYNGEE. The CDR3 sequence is CASSFSLDEQFF. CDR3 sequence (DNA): TGTGCCAGCAGCTTTTCCCTGGATGAGCAGTTCTTC.

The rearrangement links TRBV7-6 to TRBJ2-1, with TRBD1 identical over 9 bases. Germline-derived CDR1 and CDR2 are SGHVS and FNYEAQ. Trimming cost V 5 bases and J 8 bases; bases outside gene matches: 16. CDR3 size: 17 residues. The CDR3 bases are TGTGCCAGCAGCGCAACCGGGACAGGGAATTCCCTCCATGAGCAGTTCTTC. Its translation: CASSATGTGNSLHEQFF. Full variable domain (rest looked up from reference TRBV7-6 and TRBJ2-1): GAGVSQSPRYKVTKRGQDVALRCDPISGHVSLYWYRQALGQGPEFLTYFNYEAQQDKSGLPNDRFSAERPEGSISTLTIQRTEQRDSAMYRCASSATGTGNSLHEQFFGPGTRLTVL.

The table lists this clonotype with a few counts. This CDR3 reads CAISEMMSTDTQYF. The CDR3 nucleotides are TGTGCCATCAGTGAGATGATGAGCACAGATACGCAGTATTTT. V and J are TRBV10-3 and TRBJ2-3; D is undetermined. The ends were cut back, 2 bases at V and 0 bases at J, with 6 bases in the middle. The CDR3 is 14 amino acids. Germline V gives CDR1 ENHRY, CDR2 SYGVKD.

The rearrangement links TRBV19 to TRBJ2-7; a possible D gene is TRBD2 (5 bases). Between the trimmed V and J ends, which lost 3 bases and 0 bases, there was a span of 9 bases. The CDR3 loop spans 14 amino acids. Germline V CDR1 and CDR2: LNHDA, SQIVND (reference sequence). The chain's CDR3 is CASSITGDSYEQYF. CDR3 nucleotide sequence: TGTGCCAGTAGTATCACCGGGGACTCCTACGAGCAGTACTTC. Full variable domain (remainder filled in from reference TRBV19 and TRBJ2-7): DGGITQSPKYLFRKEGQNVTLSCEQNLNHDAMYWYRQDPGQGLRLIYYSQIVNDFQKGDIAEGYSVSREKKESFPLTVTSAQKNPTAFYLCASSITGDSYEQYFGPGTRLTVT.

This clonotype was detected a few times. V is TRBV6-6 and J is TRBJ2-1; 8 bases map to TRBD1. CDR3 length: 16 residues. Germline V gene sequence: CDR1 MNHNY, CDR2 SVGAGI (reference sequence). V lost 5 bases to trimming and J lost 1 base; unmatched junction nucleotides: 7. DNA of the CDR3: TGTGCCAGCAGTCGGGGCGGGACAGGATCCTACAATGAGCAGTTCTTC. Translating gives CASSRGGTGSYNEQFF.

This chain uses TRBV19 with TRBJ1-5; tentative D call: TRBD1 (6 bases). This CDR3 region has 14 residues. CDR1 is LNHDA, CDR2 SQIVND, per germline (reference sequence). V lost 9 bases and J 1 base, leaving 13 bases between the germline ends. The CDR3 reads CASNRVTSNQPQHF. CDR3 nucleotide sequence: TGTGCCAGCAACAGGGTCACGAGCAATCAGCCCCAGCATTTT.

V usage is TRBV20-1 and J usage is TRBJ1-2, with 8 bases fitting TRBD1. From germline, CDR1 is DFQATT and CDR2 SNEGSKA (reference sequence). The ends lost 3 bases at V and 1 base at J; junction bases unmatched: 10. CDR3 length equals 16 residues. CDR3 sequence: CSARRGDRGSNYGYTF. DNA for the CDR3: TGCAGTGCTAGGAGGGGCGACAGGGGAAGTAACTATGGCTACACCTTC.

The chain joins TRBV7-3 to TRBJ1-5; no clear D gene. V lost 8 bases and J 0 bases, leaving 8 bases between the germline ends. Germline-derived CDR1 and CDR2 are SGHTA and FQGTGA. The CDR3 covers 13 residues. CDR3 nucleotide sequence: TGTGCCAGCGCCTCGAGTAGCAATCAGCCCCAGCATTTT. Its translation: CASASSSNQPQHF.

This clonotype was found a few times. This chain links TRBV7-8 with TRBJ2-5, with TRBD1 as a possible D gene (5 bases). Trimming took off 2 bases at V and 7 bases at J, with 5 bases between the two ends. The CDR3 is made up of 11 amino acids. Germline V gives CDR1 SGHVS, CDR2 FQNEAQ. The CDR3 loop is CASSLQGTQYF. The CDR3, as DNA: TGTGCCAGCAGCTTACAGGGGACCCAGTACTTC.

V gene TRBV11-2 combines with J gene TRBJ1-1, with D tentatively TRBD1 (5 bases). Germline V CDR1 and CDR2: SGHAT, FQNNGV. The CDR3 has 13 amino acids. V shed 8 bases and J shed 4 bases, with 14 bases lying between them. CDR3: CASPSDGGTEAFF. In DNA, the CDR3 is TGTGCCAGCCCAAGCGATGGGGGCACTGAAGCTTTCTTT.

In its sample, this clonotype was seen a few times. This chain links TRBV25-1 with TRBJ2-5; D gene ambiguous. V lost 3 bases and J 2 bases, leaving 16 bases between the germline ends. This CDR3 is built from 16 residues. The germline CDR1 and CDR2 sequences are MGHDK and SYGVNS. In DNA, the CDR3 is TGTGCCAGCAGTGAGTCCCTCTCAGCCCAACAAGAGACCCAGTACTTC. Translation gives CASSESLSAQQETQYF.